Below are 17 T cell receptor beta chains sequenced from a single sample in a study of Ad26.COV2.S vaccination and SARS-CoV-2 variants (TCRdb year 2021). The library relied on the immunoSEQ multiplex PCR assay. TCRdb's version of the immuneACCESS table is confined to in-frame rearrangements and falls short of the full clone set. An unresolved V gene accounts for under half of the shortfall where checked; the remainder is of unknown origin. The sample includes 200,000 to 300,000 clones, with approximately 90% observed a single time. The ten largest account for around 10% of the sample. In light of the paper, this sample's treatment or condition label describes: 15 to 20 received Ad26.COV2.S at low or high dose, single or two shots; 5 received placebo; per-sample allocation not given. For vaccine and placebo recipients, repertoires were sequenced using samples collected on day 63 after the first injection.

The sequences come from peripheral blood, collected in a trial of Ad26.COV2.S vaccine versus placebo. The receptor source for this set is a person between 18 and 60 years old who received the Ad26.COV2.S COVID-19 vaccine or a placebo.

The rearrangement uses TRBV29-1 and TRBJ2-7; 10 bases are a match to TRBD1. V was pared by 5 bases and J by 0 bases, with 13 bases of the junction left unmatched. Per germline, CDR1 SQVTM and CDR2 ANQGSEA. The CDR3 is 17 amino acids. CDR3 nucleotides: TGCAGCGTTTGGGGGGGCGACAGGGGGCCCAGCTCCTACGAGCAGTACTTC. Its protein product is CSVWGGDRGPSSYEQYF.

This clone was counted once. The gene calls are TRBV11-2 and TRBJ2-3; TRBD1 matches 11 bases. The CDR3 length is 18 residues. Germline CDR1 SGHAT, CDR2 FQNNGV. V shed 4 bases and J 2 bases; nucleotides not matched to a gene: 11. CDR3 amino acids: CASSYGQGAISPTDTQYF. CDR3 sequence (DNA): TGTGCCAGCAGCTACGGACAGGGGGCCATAAGCCCCACAGATACGCAGTATTTT.

This chain links TRBV10-3 with TRBJ2-7; D is uncertain. The germline V gene encodes CDR1 ENHRY and CDR2 SYGVKD. The V end lost 4 bases, the J end lost 0 bases, and 16 bases lay between the germline ends. This CDR3 is 16 amino acids long. The CDR3 region has the DNA TGTGCCATCAGTGGTTCGGATTTCGGTAGCTCCTACGAGCAGTACTTC. Protein: CAISGSDFGSSYEQYF.

This clone was observed a handful of times. The chain is built from TRBV18 and TRBJ2-2; tentative D call: TRBD1 (6 bases). Germline assignment: CDR1 KGHSH and CDR2 LQKENI. Between the trimmed V and J ends, which lost 6 bases and 3 bases, there was a span of 14 bases. The CDR3 extends over 15 amino acids. Here the CDR3 reads CASSLGTPDTGELFF. Written as DNA, the CDR3 is TGTGCCAGCTCTCTCGGGACACCCGACACCGGGGAGCTGTTTTTT.

This clone has a handful of counts. CDR3 in DNA: TGTGCCAGCAGCTTAGTAATTGGGGGCGACTCTGGAAACACCATATATTTT. This translates into CASSLVIGGDSGNTIYF. The gene calls are TRBV7-8 and TRBJ1-3; TRBD1 is a possible D gene (6 bases). The V gene's germline CDR1 is SGHVS and CDR2 FQNEAQ. This CDR3 has 17 residues. Between the trimmed V and J ends, which lost 1 base and 0 bases, there was a span of 13 bases.

The V call is TRBV11-2, the J call TRBJ2-5; no reliable D call. CDR3 length: 14 residues. Trimming stripped 3 bases from V and 2 bases from J, with 10 bases between. Germline V gene data show CDR1 as SGHAT and CDR2 as FQNNGV. Written as DNA, the CDR3 is TGTGCCAGCAGCTTTTGGGGTGCTCAAGAGACCCAGTACTTC. Translated, it gives CASSFWGAQETQYF.

V and J are TRBV29-1 and TRBJ1-3, with D perhaps TRBD1 (5 bases). CDR3 length: 16 residues. V lost 0 bases and J lost 0, with 12 bases in between. Per the germline V gene, CDR1 is SQVTM and CDR2 is ANQGSEA. This chain's CDR3 is CSVEEGGGTSGNTIYF. The CDR3 DNA is TGCAGCGTTGAAGAGGGAGGAGGGACCTCTGGAAACACCATATATTTT.

The chain employs TRBV25-1 and TRBJ1-4, with 8 bases aligning to TRBD1. V lost 4 bases, J lost 6 bases, and 4 bases stayed unmatched. Germline loops: CDR1 MGHDK, CDR2 SYGVNS. This CDR3 region has 14 residues. In nucleotides, the CDR3 is TGTGCCAGCAGTGTACAGGGGGGGGATGAAAAACTGTTTTTT. Residues: CASSVQGGDEKLFF.

The chain uses TRBV28 and TRBJ2-3; 9 bases align to TRBD1. Losses at the gene ends were 2 bases for V and 6 bases for J; bases not matched to a gene: 0. Germline V gene lookup returns CDR1 MDHEN and CDR2 SYDVKM. The CDR3 is 13 amino acids. The CDR3 DNA reads TGTGCCAGCAGTTTAGGACAGGGGGATACGCAGTATTTT. This sequence encodes CASSLGQGDTQYF. Full variable domain (remainder filled in from reference TRBV28 and TRBJ2-3): DVKVTQSSRYLVKRTGEKVFLECVQDMDHENMFWYRQDPGLGLRLIYFSYDVKMKEKGDIPEGYSVSREKKERFSLILESASTNQTSMYLCASSLGQGDTQYFGPGTRLTVL.

Here the CDR3 reads CASSQDHTGLDEQYF. CDR3 DNA sequence: TGCGCCAGCAGCCAAGATCATACAGGGTTAGACGAGCAGTACTTC. The chain has TRBV4-3 and TRBJ2-7, with D possibly being TRBD1 (6 bases). The CDR3 length is 15 residues. Germline V gene data show CDR1 as LGHNA and CDR2 as YSLEER. The V gene lost 0 bases and the J gene lost 5 bases, with 14 bases spanning the gap.

The gene calls are TRBV29-1 and TRBJ1-2; D is unresolved. Germline loops: CDR1 SQVTM, CDR2 ANQGSEA. Trimming took 7 bases from V and 2 from J, leaving 14 bases between them. CDR3 length: 13 residues. CDR3 sequence reads: CSADAVLNYGYTF. CDR3 nucleotides: TGCAGCGCTGACGCCGTCCTGAACTATGGCTACACCTTC.

V and J are TRBV7-8 and TRBJ2-6, with D possibly matching TRBD2 (6 bases). Trimming stripped 0 bases from V and 16 bases from J, with 13 bases between. The CDR3 totals 13 residues. The germline gives CDR1 SGHVS, CDR2 FQNEAQ. The CDR3 DNA sequence: TGTGCCAGCAGCTTAGCCGGGGGTTCCCCACTGACTTTC. Its translation: CASSLAGGSPLTF.

The chain recombines TRBV6-4 with TRBJ1-6; D is undetermined. The V gene's germline CDR1 is MRHNA and CDR2 SNTAGT. V was cut by 6 bases and J by 6 bases, with 6 bases left in between. This CDR3 spans 12 amino acids. The DNA of the CDR3 is TGTGCCAGCAGAGGCCCTAATTCACCCCTCCACTTT. It is translated as CASRGPNSPLHF.

This chain links TRBV6-5 with TRBJ1-1; unclear D gene. V lost 2 bases and J lost 1, with 8 bases in between. Germline CDR1 MNHEY, CDR2 SVGAGI. The CDR3 extends over 14 amino acids. CDR3 amino acids: CASSYPPENTEAFF. CDR3 coding DNA: TGTGCCAGCAGTTACCCCCCCGAGAACACTGAAGCTTTCTTT.

V usage is TRBV10-3 and J usage is TRBJ2-3, with a possible D match to TRBD1 (6 bases). Looked up from germline, CDR1 is ENHRY and CDR2 is SYGVKD. V was pared by 5 bases and J by 0 bases, with 9 bases between. The CDR3 is made up of 14 amino acids. CDR3 DNA: TGTGCCATCAGTAGACAGGATAGCACAGATACGCAGTATTTT. It yields the protein CAISRQDSTDTQYF.

The chain carries TRBV11-3 and TRBJ2-5; D call uncertain. CDR1 SGHNT and CDR2 YENEEA come from the germline V gene. V lost 6 bases to trimming and J lost 5 bases, with 13 bases between them. The CDR3 extends over 13 amino acids. The CDR3 protein is CASSQVVAETQYF. The CDR3 bases are TGTGCCAGCAGTCAGGTGGTTGCTGAGACCCAGTACTTC.

The genes are TRBV6-6 and TRBJ2-2; D remains ambiguous. The length of the CDR3 is 13 residues. V was trimmed by 2 bases and J by 7 bases, leaving 8 bases between them. The germline V gene has CDR1 MNHNY and CDR2 SVGAGI (reference sequence). In DNA, the CDR3 is TGTGCCAGCAGTTACCGGGCTGGCGGGGAGCTGTTTTTT. It yields the protein CASSYRAGGELFF.